This T cell receptor (beta chain) emerged from a study of a mutant IDH1 vaccine in newly diagnosed glioma (dated by TCRdb to 2020 to 2022). Background on the whole study: Vaccination began 4-6 weeks after radiotherapy alone, or alongside temozolomide cycles in the chemotherapy-containing groups. For exploratory analyses, about 25 treated patients had longitudinal TCRB deep sequencing done wherever samples were available. Peripheral blood was drawn at six visits: V03 (baseline), V05, V07, V10, V12 and V13. Before enrollment, patients had received standard therapy of radiotherapy alone, temozolomide alone, or radiochemotherapy with temozolomide; most received the combination. Of the 25 to 40 treated patients, about 60% were male and about 38% were female, and the mean age was approximately 40 years. The week-35 safety follow-up was designated visit V12, and the week-47 end of study was designated visit V13.

Via the germline V gene, CDR1 is MNHEY and CDR2 SVGAGI. From V the trimming removes 5 bases and from J it removes 6 bases, while the gene matches leave 9 bases of the junction unaccounted for. CDR3 length: 14 amino acids, cysteine to phenylalanine. This entry keeps only the CDR3 DNA: 42 bases, framed from base 1. This clone is described as medium-sized (0.01 to 0.1%). Its antigen remains undetermined. Per-nucleotide qualities are absent, and no much larger clonotype sits a single base away. Library method: the immunoSEQ multiplex PCR assay. Rearranged TCR beta chain sequences were amplified with the hsTCRB Kit following the manufacturer's protocol. Sequencing of TCRB libraries was carried out on an Illumina MiSeq. The authors' pipeline ran thus. The kit vendor's proprietary platform handled demultiplexing, trimming and gene mapping. This immuneACCESS table, as held by TCRdb, lists in-frame sequences with V and J called but not all clones. Of the missing ones, under half trace to an unresolved V gene in checked studies; the others have no known cause. V, J and clone size are taken as reported in that table, and D and trimming were inferred from the DNA itself. A total of some 60,000 clones appear in this sample, approximately 87% of them only once. Roughly 1.5% of the sample is held by the ten biggest clonotypes.

Read against the paper, the sample's time point label means: week 35, safety follow-up. Each vaccine dose, consisting of 300 ug of a 20-mer mutant IDH1 peptide in Montanide, was administered subcutaneously with topical imiquimod. Across visits V03 through V10, patients got a total of eight vaccinations, given in weeks 1, 3, 5, 7, 11, 15, 19 and 23. Donors had newly diagnosed WHO grade 3 or 4 IDH1-mutant astrocytomas with loss of nuclear ATRX. The samples were drawn from NOA16, a multicentre, single-arm, open-label phase I trial in Germany that tested a mutant IDH1 peptide vaccine in humans for the first time. The DNeasy Blood and Tissue Kit was used to extract genomic DNA from EDTA blood for TCRB sequencing. General study outcomes and caveats: The authors noted that analyses of patient blood samples could not be reproduced because of sample limitations. Selection of PBMC samples for TCRB deep sequencing was based on availability. Immune responses induced by the vaccine were seen in around 93% of patients across multiple MHC alleles. No apparent relationship was observed between pseudoprogression and alterations in the top peripheral T cell clonotypes detected by TCRB sequencing.

The sequence derives from a man in his forties with glioma. The V and J genes are TRBV6-5 and TRBJ2-7, and 8 junction bases match TRBD1. The sample consisted of PBMCs, taken from a glioma patient whose treatment included an IDH1 peptide vaccine. CDR3 loop: CASSPTGTGGEQYF. In nucleotides, the sequence is TGTGCCAGCAGTCCAACCGGGACAGGCGGCGAGCAGTACTTC.